This T cell receptor beta chain was sequenced during a study of blood T cell repertoires in COVID-19. The wider study: Samples taken during acute and convalescent COVID-19 were collected in the United States, Italy and Spain. The analysed material was cDNA or gDNA that came from T cells, B-cell-depleted T cells, or PBMCs.

Per the study methods: Quantification of nucleated cells was approximated via reference gene primer amplification. Data came from immunoSEQ multiplex PCR; TCRdb stores just in-frame clones and leaves some out. V, J and clone size were drawn from that table, and D and trimming were deduced from the DNA. The data hold about 230,000 clones, with 81% observed a single time. Sequenced sample: peripheral blood. The TCR originated in a woman aged 80 or over with acute or convalescent COVID-19.

The CDR3 reads CASSSRQGVTEAFF. DNA of the CDR3: TGTGCCAGCAGCTCCAGACAGGGCGTCACTGAAGCTTTCTTT. The chain is built from TRBV2 and TRBJ1-1; 7 bases fit TRBD1. The CDR3 is 14 residues long. Germline V gene data show CDR1 as SNHLY and CDR2 as FYNNEI. V lost 6 bases and J lost 4; bases outside the gene matches: 8.